Listed below are T cell receptor beta chains from one sample, sequenced in a study of OX40 agonist ivuxolimab in advanced cancers. The repertoire was sequenced with immunoSEQ multiplex PCR; TCRdb's copy has only in-frame clones and lacks some. This repertoire shows about 50,000 clones, 82% found once; its top ten account for about 1.8%. The input for sequencing was CD4+ or CD8+ T cells sorted from blood, taken in a trial of the OX40 agonist ivuxolimab. Receptors were obtained from an adult with an advanced solid tumor such as melanoma, head and neck, liver or kidney cancer. CDR3s include the opening cysteine and the closing phenylalanine or tryptophan. A D gene is named only where the DNA matches it firmly. Not all rows give a size; the values are once, few, many and, for expanded clones, a class.

>TRBJ2-2|TRBV5-4|few|NA
TGTGCCAGCAGCCGAGGGGCGACTACGGCGAACACCGGGGAGCTGTTTTTT
CASSRGATTANTGELFF
>TRBJ2-7|TRBV11-1|NA|NA
TGTGCCAGCAGCTTGATGGCTCCTGACTACGAGCAGTACTTC
CASSLMAPDYEQYF
>TRBJ2-5|TRBV15|NA|NA
TGTGCCACCAGCAGAGCTGGAGGGGGCTTGGGGACCCAGTACTTC
CATSRAGGGLGTQYF
>TRBJ1-1|TRBV27|NA|TRBD1
TGTGCCAGCCGACAGGGGGCGTGGAACGCTGAAGCTTTCTTT
CASRQGAWNAEAFF
>TRBJ2-2|TRBV11-2|few|NA
TGTGCCAGCAGCCCCGGCTCGTGGGGGCCGAACACCGGGGAGCTGTTTTTT
CASSPGSWGPNTGELFF
>TRBJ1-1|TRBV7-3|NA|NA
TGTGCCAGCAGCTTAGGGCCCCGGGGCACTGAAGCTTTCTTT
CASSLGPRGTEAFF
>TRBJ2-3|TRBV7-3|once|NA
TGTGCCAGCAGCGGAACGACAGATACGCAGTATTTT
CASSGTTDTQYF
>TRBJ2-6|TRBV7-3|NA|NA
TGTGCCAGCAGCTTAAGCTCCTCAGGGAGGTCTGGGGCCAACGTCCTGACTTTC
CASSLSSSGRSGANVLTF
>TRBJ2-3|TRBV5-4|NA|NA
TGTGCCAGCAGGGGGGGCGGGGTAACAGATACGCAGTATTTT
CASRGGGVTDTQYF
>TRBJ1-2|TRBV9|NA|NA
TGTGCCAGCAGCGTAGGGGGGTCGAACTATGGCTACACCTTC
CASSVGGSNYGYTF
>TRBJ1-4|TRBV19|NA|NA
TGTGCCAGTAGTATCGGCCCTTCAACTAATGAAAAACTGTTTTTT
CASSIGPSTNEKLFF
>TRBJ2-7|TRBV5-5|NA|TRBD1
TGTGCCAGCAGCTCAATCCTCCGGACAGGGAGTTCCTACGAGCAGTACTTC
CASSSILRTGSSYEQYF
>TRBJ1-2|TRBV2|NA|NA
TGTGCCAGCACCCGTCTCCTCGGGGACTATGGCTACACCTTC
CASTRLLGDYGYTF
>TRBJ1-2|TRBV28|NA|NA
TGTGCCAGCAGACCCTCACTGGAACGGGGAGGCTATGGCTACACCTTC
CASRPSLERGGYGYTF
>TRBJ2-3|TRBV5-1|once|TRBD1
TGCGCCAGCAGCTTCCAAACAGGGGGAGATACGCAGTATTTT
CASSFQTGGDTQYF
>TRBJ1-6|TRBV28|NA|NA
TGTGCCAGCTCACCAACCGGGATCGGAGATTCACCCCTCCACTTT
CASSPTGIGDSPLHF
>TRBJ1-1|TRBV19|NA|NA
TGTGCCAGTAGTACCCAGGTTGAAGCTTTCTTT
CASSTQVEAFF
>TRBJ2-2|TRBV30|NA|NA
TGTGCCTGGAGGTCAGGGTCCACCGGGGAGCTGTTTTTT
CAWRSGSTGELFF
>TRBJ1-1|TRBV2|NA|NA
TGTGCCAGCAACCAAGGGGGGAGGAACACTGAAGCTTTCTTT
CASNQGGRNTEAFF
>TRBJ2-2|TRBV11-3|few|TRBD2
TGTGCCAGCAGCTTAGGAGGCGGGGGTCGAACCGGGGAGCTGTTTTTT
CASSLGGGGRTGELFF
>TRBJ1-5|TRBV9|NA|NA
TGTGCCAGCAGCGTTGGGACCGTAAGGGAGCCCCAGCATTTT
CASSVGTVREPQHF
>TRBJ1-2|TRBV7-2|NA|NA
TGTGCCAGCAGCTTAGCGAGTGCATATGGCTACACCTTC
CASSLASAYGYTF
>TRBJ1-2|TRBV19|NA|NA
TGTGCCAGTAGTACCCCCACGGGACGTGACTATGGCTACACCTTC
CASSTPTGRDYGYTF
>TRBJ1-2|TRBV5-1|NA|TRBD1
TGCGCCAGCAGCTTGTATGGGACAGACAACTATGGCTACACCTTC
CASSLYGTDNYGYTF
>TRBJ1-2|TRBV2|NA|NA
TGTGCCAGCAGTGAAGTCAGTTATGGCTACACCTTC
CASSEVSYGYTF
>TRBJ2-3|TRBV12-2|NA|NA
TGTGCAAGTCGCTTAGTCTCGTGGACAGCAGATACGCAGTATTTT
CASRLVSWTADTQYF
>TRBJ2-7|TRBV18|few|NA
TGTGCCAGCTCACCACCGGGGGGCTACGAGCAGTACTTC
CASSPPGGYEQYF
>TRBJ1-2|TRBV7-6|NA|NA
TGTGCCAGCACCGAAGTTCGGGCAGGGCCTAACTATGGCTACACCTTC
CASTEVRAGPNYGYTF
>TRBJ1-2|TRBV6-1|few|NA
TGTGCCAGCAGTGAGGGGGGCTATGGCTACACCTTC
CASSEGGYGYTF
>TRBJ1-2|TRBV5-1|once|NA
TGCGCCAGCAAGGAACAGGCACACCAGAACTATGGCTACACCTTC
CASKEQAHQNYGYTF
>TRBJ2-3|TRBV10-3|NA|TRBD2
TGTGCCATCATGAGCGGGGAAAGGACAGATACGCAGTATTTT
CAIMSGERTDTQYF
>TRBJ2-5|TRBV7-6|NA|NA
TGTGCCAGCAGCACAGGACTATCAGAGACCCAGTACTTC
CASSTGLSETQYF
>TRBJ2-6|TRBV6-4|NA|TRBD1
TGTGCCAGCAGTCCTCAGGGGGTCGGGGCCAACGTCCTGACTTTC
CASSPQGVGANVLTF
>TRBJ2-4|TRBV10-1|NA|TRBD1
TGCGCCAGCAGTGAGGGGACAGCCTTAAAAAACATTCAGTACTTC
CASSEGTALKNIQYF